The rows below give T cell receptor beta chains drawn from one sample of a study of shared clonotypes between healthy human individuals. Sequencing was performed with immunoSEQ multiplex PCR; in TCRdb, only in-frame clones are kept and a portion is missing. This table has 600,000 to 800,000 clones, about two thirds appearing once. The material sequenced was memory CD4+ T cells sorted from blood. All receptors come from a woman aged 30 to 39 in good health. CDR3s include the opening cysteine and the closing phenylalanine or tryptophan. The D gene is left open where the match is weak. Clone size is given for some rows only: seen once, a few or many times, or a class if the clone is expanded.

d_gene	v_gene	j_gene	abundance	CDR3nt	CDR3aa
-	TRBV5-6	TRBJ2-5	-	TGTGCCAGCAGCTTGGATATGGGAGTAGAGACCCAGTACTTC	CASSLDMGVETQYF
TRBD1	TRBV29-1	TRBJ1-2	once	TGCAGCGCCGACAGGGGGGGCGGCTACACCTTC	CSADRGGGYTF
TRBD2	TRBV18	TRBJ2-1	-	TGTGCCAGCTCACCGCTAAGCCTAGCGGTTTACAATGAGCAGTTCTTC	CASSPLSLAVYNEQFF
TRBD1	TRBV5-1	TRBJ1-1	few	TGCGCCAGCAGCTCCGGACAGGAAGGCGGCACTGAAGCTTTCTTT	CASSSGQEGGTEAFF
TRBD2	TRBV5-1	TRBJ2-2	-	TGCGCCAGCAGCGGGGTAGCGGGGAACACCGGGGAGCTGTTTTTT	CASSGVAGNTGELFF
-	TRBV2	TRBJ2-1	-	TGTGCCAGCAGGGATAGAGGGACCGATCACAATGAGCAGTTCTTC	CASRDRGTDHNEQFF
TRBD1	TRBV19	TRBJ1-5	few	TGTGCCAGTAGTATAACAGGGGGAGGGCAGCCCCAGCATTTT	CASSITGGGQPQHF
-	TRBV27	TRBJ1-2	-	TGTGCCAGCAGTTCAACCCGACAGCGCTATGGCTACACCTTC	CASSSTRQRYGYTF
TRBD1	TRBV5-5	TRBJ1-2	-	TGTGCCAGCAGCTTGGTTGGGACAGGGGAGTATGGCTACACCTTC	CASSLVGTGEYGYTF
-	TRBV7-2	TRBJ2-3	once	TGTGCCAGCCGTCGGAGTGCGAGAAGCACAGATACGCAGTATTTT	CASRRSARSTDTQYF
-	TRBV28	TRBJ1-2	-	TGTGCCAGCAACTCCAAACCTAACTATGGCTACACCTTC	CASNSKPNYGYTF
-	TRBV28	TRBJ2-5	-	TGTGCCAGCAGTTTTCAGAAGGGGCAAGAGACCCAGTACTTC	CASSFQKGQETQYF
TRBD1	TRBV5-1	TRBJ2-7	-	TGCGCCAGCAGCTTTACAGGGGCGAGGGACGAGCAGTACTTC	CASSFTGARDEQYF
TRBD2	TRBV18	TRBJ2-5	-	TGTGCCAGCTCACCCCAGGGACTAGCGGGAGTCGGAGAGACCCAGTACTTC	CASSPQGLAGVGETQYF
-	TRBV27	TRBJ2-7	-	TGTGCCAGCAGGAAGGACATAACCTACGAGCAGTACTTC	CASRKDITYEQYF
-	TRBV28	TRBJ2-7	-	TGTGCCAGCAGTTTAGTCCTGCCCTTTTCCGGGACACCAGTCTCCTACGAGCAGTACTTC	CASSLVLPFSGTPVSYEQYF
-	TRBV21-1	TRBJ1-1	-	TGTGCCAGCAGCAAGTCCCCTACCGGGACAGATGAAGCTTTCTTT	CASSKSPTGTDEAFF
-	TRBV7-9	TRBJ2-7	-	TGTGCCAGCAGCCGACGGGAGATAAGTTACGAGCAGTACTTC	CASSRREISYEQYF
-	TRBV2	TRBJ2-1	few	TGTGCCAGCAGTGGTTTGGACTTTCAAAATGAGCAGTTCTTC	CASSGLDFQNEQFF
TRBD1	TRBV5-8	TRBJ2-5	-	TGTGCCAGCAGCTTGGGGACAGGGAATCAAGAGACCCAGTACTTC	CASSLGTGNQETQYF
-	TRBV5-4	TRBJ1-4	-	TGTGCCAGCAGCCCCACGGTAACCACACGGGCTGAAAAACTGTTTTTT	CASSPTVTTRAEKLFF
-	TRBV7-2	TRBJ2-7	-	TGTGCCAGCACCCGAGGACTAAATTCCTACGAGCAGTACTTC	CASTRGLNSYEQYF
TRBD1	TRBV6-6	TRBJ1-4	-	TGTGCCAGCAGTCAACGTCCGGGACAGCGGAGGGAAAAACTGTTTTTT	CASSQRPGQRREKLFF
TRBD2	TRBV7-2	TRBJ2-3	-	TGTGCCAGCAGCTACACTAGCGGAGAGCATTTTTTT	CASSYTSGEHFF
-	TRBV27	TRBJ1-2	-	TGTGCCAGCAGTTTTCACAGTCAGGGCTATGGCTACACCTTC	CASSFHSQGYGYTF
-	TRBV7-9	TRBJ1-1	once	TGTGCCAGCAGCTCCTACCTAGGGCAGGGCAAGACTGAAGCTTTCTTT	CASSSYLGQGKTEAFF
-	TRBV19	TRBJ2-2	-	TGTGCCAGTACCGCGGGGCGGGTGAACACCGGGGAGCTGTTTTTT	CASTAGRVNTGELFF
-	TRBV10-3	TRBJ2-2	-	TGTGCCATCAGTGAGTCACATACGAACACCGGGGAGCTGTTTTTT	CAISESHTNTGELFF
TRBD1	TRBV18	TRBJ2-1	-	TGTGCCAGCTCATTTGACAGGGAGTACAATGAGCAGTTCTTC	CASSFDREYNEQFF
-	TRBV6-5	TRBJ1-1	once	TGTGCCAGCAGTTACTCTCAGGCCTCGAGGACTGAAGCTTTCTTT	CASSYSQASRTEAFF
-	TRBV19	TRBJ2-3	-	TGTGCCAGTAACTCGGACGGCTATACGCAGTATTTT	CASNSDGYTQYF
-	TRBV9	TRBJ1-5	few	TGTGCCAGCAGCGCTCGTGAGGGATGGAATCAGCCCCAGCATTTT	CASSAREGWNQPQHF
-	TRBV19	TRBJ2-1	-	TGTGACATCAGACCCGGGGCACTCTCCTACAATGAGCAGTTCTTC	CDIRPGALSYNEQFF
TRBD2	TRBV7-6	TRBJ2-7	-	TGTGCCAGCAGCCCCCGGGGGGGGCAGAGCGAGCAGTACTTC	CASSPRGGQSEQYF
-	TRBV5-1	TRBJ2-2	few	TGCGCCAGCAGCTGGGGCACCAACACCGGGGAGCTGTTTTTT	CASSWGTNTGELFF
TRBD1	TRBV7-9	TRBJ2-5	once	TGTGCCAGCAGCTCCCCGGGACAGGGGACGGAGACCCAGTACTTC	CASSSPGQGTETQYF
-	TRBV9	TRBJ2-5	-	TGTGCCAGCAGCAGCGCCGTTCCAGAGACCCAGTACTTC	CASSSAVPETQYF
-	TRBV6-1	TRBJ1-5	few	TGTGCCAGCAAAATGGGAAGCAATCAGCCCCAGCATTTT	CASKMGSNQPQHF
TRBD2	TRBV5-1	TRBJ2-7	once	TGCGCCAGCAGCACCGCGGCGGGGACTAGCTTCGGCTACGAGCAGTACTTC	CASSTAAGTSFGYEQYF
TRBD2	TRBV7-3	TRBJ2-1	-	TGTGCCAGCAACCCAAGCGGTAGCGGGAGGCTTTCCTACAATGAGCAGTTCTTC	CASNPSGSGRLSYNEQFF
TRBD2	TRBV29-1	TRBJ2-3	few	TGCAGCGTGAGGCTAGCGGCTAGCACAGATACGCAGTATTTT	CSVRLAASTDTQYF